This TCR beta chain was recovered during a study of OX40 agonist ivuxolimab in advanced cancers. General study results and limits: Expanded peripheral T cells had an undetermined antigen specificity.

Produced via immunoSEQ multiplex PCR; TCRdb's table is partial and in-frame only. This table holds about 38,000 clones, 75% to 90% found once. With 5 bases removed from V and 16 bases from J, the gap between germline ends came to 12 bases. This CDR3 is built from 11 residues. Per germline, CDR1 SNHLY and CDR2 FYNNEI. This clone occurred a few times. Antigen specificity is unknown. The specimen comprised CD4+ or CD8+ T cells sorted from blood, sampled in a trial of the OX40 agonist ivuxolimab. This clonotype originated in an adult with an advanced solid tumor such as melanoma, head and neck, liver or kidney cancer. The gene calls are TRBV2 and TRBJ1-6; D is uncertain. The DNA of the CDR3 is TGTGCCAGCAGTCTCGTGGCAAATCTCCACTTT. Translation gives CASSLVANLHF.